The present T cell receptor beta chain was sequenced within a study of shared clonotypes between healthy human individuals. The study used 80 million to 100 million PBMCs per unsorted sample for genomic DNA. CDR3 length: 16 amino acids. V was trimmed by 4 bases and J by 1 base, leaving 15 bases between them. CDR1 is MDHEN, CDR2 SYDVKM, per germline. Generated by immunoSEQ multiplex PCR, the TCRdb table keeps only in-frame clones and is missing some. The data show approximately 500,000 clones, 60% to 80% seen once. Sequencing was carried out using PBMCs. This receptor was identified in a woman aged 40 to 55 in good health. Some clones in this sample may be carry-over from other donors' samples. This sequence joins TRBV28 and TRBJ2-3, with D maybe TRBD2 (5 bases). The CDR3: CASSSFRSGGTDTQYF. CDR3 in DNA: TGTGCCAGCAGTTCTTTTCGGAGCGGAGGCACAGATACGCAGTATTTT. Full variable domain (rest looked up from reference TRBV28 and TRBJ2-3): DVKVTQSSRYLVKRTGEKVFLECVQDMDHENMFWYRQDPGLGLRLIYFSYDVKMKEKGDIPEGYSVSREKKERFSLILESASTNQTSMYLCASSSFRSGGTDTQYFGPGTRLTVL.